These 26 T cell receptor beta chains were sequenced from one sample in a study of cytomegalovirus exposure and HLA in healthy donors. This PCR relied on a set of 60 Vbeta primers and 13 Jbeta primers. The assay was immunoSEQ multiplex PCR, and TCRdb's table has in-frame clones only and misses some. The data show under 150,000 clones, approximately 80% seen once. Sequencing used PBMCs. Receptor source: a woman between 45 and 65 years old in good health and CMV-seropositive.

This rearrangement joins TRBV5-1 to TRBJ2-5; 7 nucleotides line up with TRBD1. Looked up from germline, CDR1 is SGHRS and CDR2 is YFSETQ. The CDR3 spans 14 residues. After removal of 4 bases from V and 1 base from J, the junction contained 4 bases not matched to a gene. CDR3 loop: CASSGDSRQETQYF. For the CDR3, the DNA is TGCGCCAGCAGCGGGGACAGTCGCCAAGAGACCCAGTACTTC.

This clone has just one count. The chain links TRBV6-5 to TRBJ2-2; D is unclear. CDR3 size: 15 residues. V lost 5 bases and J 3 bases, leaving 13 bases between the germline ends. The germline CDR1 and CDR2 sequences are MNHEY and SVGAGI. The CDR3 spells CASSAVNRDTGELFF. CDR3 DNA sequence: TGTGCCAGCAGTGCGGTAAATCGCGACACCGGGGAGCTGTTTTTT.

The chain carries TRBV7-9 and TRBJ1-4, with TRBD1 identical over 7 bases. Per the germline V gene, CDR1 is SEHNR and CDR2 is FQNEAQ (reference sequence). The CDR3 is 15 residues long. Trimming at V came to 0 bases and at J to 7 bases, leaving 5 bases not matched to a gene. The CDR3 nucleotides read TGTGCCAGCAGCTTAGCAGGGGGCGTAGTTGAAAAACTGTTTTTT. Translation: CASSLAGGVVEKLFF.

This clone was seen a few times. V usage is TRBV25-1 and J usage is TRBJ2-3, with D possibly matching TRBD2 (7 bases). The CDR3 spans 15 residues. Germline loops: CDR1 MGHDK, CDR2 SYGVNS. Trimming left V 4 bases short and J 7 bases short, with 18 bases between. CDR3 sequence: CASSGGALGGYTQYF. The CDR3 bases are TGTGCCAGCAGTGGGGGGGCGTTGGGGGGGTATACGCAGTATTTT.

In this sample, this clone turned up once. The chain has TRBV2 and TRBJ2-7; 9 nucleotides agree with TRBD2. In germline, CDR1 is SNHLY, CDR2 FYNNEI. The V segment lost 6 bases and the J segment 5 bases; nucleotides outside the gene matches: 5. This CDR3 has 13 residues. As DNA, the CDR3 is TGTGCCAGCAGCGCGGGACTAGCTGACGAGCAGTACTTC. Amino acid sequence: CASSAGLADEQYF.

V usage is TRBV5-1 and J usage is TRBJ2-5, with TRBD2 matching over 7 bases. The end of the DNA is better explained by TRBJ2-7, so the J call may be wrong. CDR3 length: 15 residues. Germline CDR1 and CDR2: SGHRS and YFSETQ. This CDR3 reads CASSLAGGGTYEQYF. The DNA for the CDR3 is TGCGCCAGCAGCTTGGCTGGGGGGGGAACCTACGAGCAGTACTTC.

This sequence joins TRBV19 and TRBJ2-3, with TRBD2 identical over 7 bases. Germline loops: CDR1 LNHDA, CDR2 SQIVND (reference sequence). After removal of 2 bases from V and 11 bases from J, the junction contained 4 bases not matched to a gene. This CDR3 is built from 12 residues. The CDR3 bases are TGTGCCAGTAGTATATATGCGGGGGAGCAGTATTTT. Translated: CASSIYAGEQYF.

The CDR3 region is CSVEAGQGVYEQYF. For the CDR3, the DNA is TGCAGCGTTGAAGCCGGACAGGGTGTGTACGAGCAGTACTTC. The chain links TRBV29-1 to TRBJ2-7; 8 positions match TRBD1. The CDR3 is 14 amino acids. The germline gives CDR1 SQVTM, CDR2 ANQGSEA. The V gene end was trimmed by 1 base and the J gene end by 4 bases; junction bases not matched to a gene: 6.

The J gene is TRBJ2-2, the V gene TRBV5-7; D gene ambiguous. TRBV5-7 is sorted into the ORF group, with uncertain function. This CDR3 is 17 amino acids long. The V and J ends lost 0 bases and 4 bases respectively, with 16 bases between them. The CDR3 sequence: CASSLALIPSLTGELFF. CDR3 nucleotides: TGTGCCAGCAGCTTGGCTTTGATCCCGTCACTCACCGGGGAGCTGTTTTTT.

This chain uses TRBV18 with TRBJ2-7; tentatively, D is TRBD1 (5 bases). V was shortened by 3 bases and J by 2 bases, with 8 bases between the two germline ends. CDR3 size: 13 residues. The V gene's germline CDR1 is KGHSH and CDR2 LQKENI. The CDR3 spells CASSPTRAYEQYF. The CDR3 DNA sequence: TGTGCCAGCTCACCTACCAGGGCCTACGAGCAGTACTTC.

The chain uses TRBV4-3 and TRBJ2-6, with 8 bases lining up with TRBD2. Germline V gene sequence: CDR1 LGHNA, CDR2 YSLEER. V shed 5 bases, J shed 1 base, and the junction held 4 bases outside the gene matches. CDR3 length equals 16 residues. CDR3 protein: CASSELAGSGANVLTF. CDR3 nucleotides: TGCGCCAGCAGCGAATTAGCGGGGTCTGGGGCCAACGTCCTGACTTTC.

The CDR3 DNA sequence: TGTGCCAGCAGCTTAGTACCCCACACAGGAGAGAACACTGAAGCTTTCTTT. It is translated as CASSLVPHTGENTEAFF. The J gene is TRBJ1-1, the V gene TRBV7-9; perhaps TRBD1 as D (5 bases). CDR3 size: 17 residues. Deletions cut 1 base from V and 1 base from J, with 16 bases between. CDR1 and CDR2 from the germline V gene are SEHNR and FQNEAQ (reference sequence).

The chain joins TRBV7-9 to TRBJ2-5; 9 nucleotides match TRBD1. The germline CDR1 and CDR2 sequences are SEHNR and FQNEAQ (reference sequence). CDR3 length equals 15 residues. V lost 5 bases and J lost 2; bases outside the gene matches: 6. Here the CDR3 DNA reads TGTGCCAGCAGCCCCGGGACAGGGATACAAGAGACCCAGTACTTC. It translates to CASSPGTGIQETQYF.

The gene calls are TRBV9 and TRBJ2-7; a weak D match, TRBD2 (6 bases). The CDR3 length is 14 residues. The V gene's germline CDR1 is SGDLS and CDR2 YYNGEE. V dropped 3 bases and J dropped 2 bases, with 12 bases sitting between them. CDR3 sequence: CASSASGLPYEQYF. The CDR3 DNA sequence: TGTGCCAGCAGCGCGTCGGGACTCCCCTACGAGCAGTACTTC.

The chain combines TRBV6-6 with TRBJ1-4; D is unclear. Per the germline V gene, CDR1 is MNHNY and CDR2 is SVGAGI (reference sequence). V was trimmed by 7 bases and J by 10 bases, leaving 16 bases between them. The CDR3 is made up of 13 amino acids. The CDR3 region is CASTPGGPGKLFF. The CDR3 DNA follows: TGTGCCAGCACCCCGGGAGGGCCGGGAAAACTGTTTTTT.

The V call is TRBV5-6, the J call TRBJ1-5; D is undetermined. CDR3 size: 15 residues. Germline V gene data show CDR1 as SGHDT and CDR2 as YYEEEE. V was shortened by 0 bases and J by 3 bases, with 10 bases between the two germline ends. The CDR3, as DNA: TGTGCCAGCAGCTTGGCAGAAGCGGACAATCAGCCCCAGCATTTT. Translated, it gives CASSLAEADNQPQHF.

V usage is TRBV5-1 and J usage is TRBJ2-2, with D tentatively TRBD1 (6 bases). This CDR3 is 17 amino acids long. The V end was cut by 0 bases, the J end by 0 bases, with 12 bases between. Germline V gives CDR1 SGHRS, CDR2 YFSETQ. In DNA, the CDR3 is TGCGCCAGCAGCTTGGATTGGGGGCGCACGAACACCGGGGAGCTGTTTTTT. Its protein is CASSLDWGRTNTGELFF.

The chain couples TRBV19 to TRBJ2-7, with TRBD1 matching over 9 bases. V was pared by 6 bases and J by 7 bases, with 16 bases of the junction left unmatched. The germline gives CDR1 LNHDA, CDR2 SQIVND (reference sequence). The CDR3 has 16 amino acids. The CDR3 sequence is CASSPKGPGQGAEQYF. The CDR3 region has the DNA TGTGCCAGTAGCCCGAAAGGCCCGGGACAGGGCGCGGAGCAGTACTTC.

The chain joins TRBV28 to TRBJ2-5, with a tentative D call TRBD1 (6 bases). Looked up from germline, CDR1 is MDHEN and CDR2 is SYDVKM. The CDR3 contains 14 residues. With 3 bases removed from V and 1 base from J, the gap between germline ends came to 9 bases. The CDR3 region is CASSFMGAQETQYF. The CDR3 DNA reads TGTGCCAGCAGTTTTATGGGGGCCCAAGAGACCCAGTACTTC.

The rearrangement joins TRBV6-1 to TRBJ2-5; 7 positions agree with TRBD2. With 1 base clipped from V and 5 bases from J, the junction kept 16 bases outside the gene matches. Germline V lookup: CDR1 MNHNS, CDR2 SASEGT. The CDR3 loop spans 18 amino acids. CDR3: CASSEGGEGRAGRETQYF. The CDR3 DNA follows: TGTGCCAGCAGTGAAGGGGGTGAGGGGAGAGCGGGGAGGGAGACCCAGTACTTC.

J is TRBJ2-2 and V is TRBV4-3, with 11 bases fitting TRBD2. The CDR3 runs 18 residues. V lost 2 bases, J lost 6 bases, and 11 bases stayed unmatched. The germline gives CDR1 LGHNA, CDR2 YSLEER. CDR3 bases: TGCGCCAGCAGCCAACGGTTTCTGACTAGCGGGGTCTCCGGGGAGCTGTTTTTT. It is translated as CASSQRFLTSGVSGELFF.

As regards this clone: A junction end diverges from the germline sequence, so it may reflect a read error. As DNA, the CDR3 is TGTGCCAGCAGCCTCCGGACAGGGAACGCTGAAGCTTTCTTT. Translation gives CASSLRTGNAEAFF. The rearrangement joins TRBV7-2 to TRBJ1-1; 8 nucleotides line up with TRBD1. The CDR3 contains 14 residues. CDR1 and CDR2 from the germline V gene are SGHTA and FQGNSA.

In nucleotides, the CDR3 is TGTGCCAGCAGCTCAATGCTAGGGGGCCCCGGGGAGCTGTTTTTT. Encoded protein: CASSSMLGGPGELFF. The J gene is TRBJ2-2, the V gene TRBV11-3, with 7 nucleotides matching TRBD1. Looked up from germline, CDR1 is SGHNT and CDR2 is YENEEA. The CDR3 runs 15 residues. Unmatched junction bases numbered 8, after V lost 4 bases and J lost 6 bases.

This clone was seen only once. The chain is built from TRBV28 and TRBJ1-5; D gene uncertain. This CDR3 spans 16 amino acids. Trimming shortened V by 5 bases and J by 1 base, and 15 bases separated the two germline ends. Per the germline V gene, CDR1 is MDHEN and CDR2 is SYDVKM. CDR3 protein: CASSLRGGHSNQPQHF. As DNA, the CDR3 is TGTGCCAGCAGTCTACGGGGAGGGCACAGCAATCAGCCCCAGCATTTT.

The chain joins TRBV10-3 to TRBJ2-5, with D hard to call. The J call may be in error: the DNA end matches TRBJ2-7 better. The CDR3 covers 15 residues. Germline lookup yields CDR1 ENHRY and CDR2 SYGVKD. CDR3 in DNA: TGTGCCATCAGTGAGTCGATCAGCCGTAGCTACGAGCAGTACTTC. It specifies CAISESISRSYEQYF.

The CDR3 DNA follows: TGTGCCAGTAGTACCCAGGGAGGGTTTACCTACGAGCAGTACTTC. Amino acids: CASSTQGGFTYEQYF. The V and J genes are TRBV19 and TRBJ2-7, with TRBD2 matching 7 bases. The V gene end was trimmed by 4 bases and the J gene end by 2 bases; junction bases not matched to a gene: 8. In germline, CDR1 is LNHDA, CDR2 SQIVND (reference sequence). The CDR3 contains 15 residues.